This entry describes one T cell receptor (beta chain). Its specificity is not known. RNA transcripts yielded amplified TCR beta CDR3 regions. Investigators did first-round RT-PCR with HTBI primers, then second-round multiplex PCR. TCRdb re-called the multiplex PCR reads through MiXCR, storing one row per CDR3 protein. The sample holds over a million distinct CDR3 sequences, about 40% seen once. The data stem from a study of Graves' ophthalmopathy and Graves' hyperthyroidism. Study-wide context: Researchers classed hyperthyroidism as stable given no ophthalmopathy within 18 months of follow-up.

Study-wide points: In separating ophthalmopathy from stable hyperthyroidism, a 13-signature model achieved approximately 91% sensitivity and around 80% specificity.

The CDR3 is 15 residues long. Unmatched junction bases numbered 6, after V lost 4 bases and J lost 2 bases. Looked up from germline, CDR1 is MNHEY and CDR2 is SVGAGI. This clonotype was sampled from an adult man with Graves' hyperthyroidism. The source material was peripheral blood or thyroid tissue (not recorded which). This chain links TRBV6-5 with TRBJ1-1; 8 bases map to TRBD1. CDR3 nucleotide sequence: TGTGCCAGCAGTTCGGACAGGGCTGGAAACACTGAAGCTTTCTTT. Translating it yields CASSSDRAGNTEAFF.